This is a list of T cell receptor beta chains from one sample in a study of shared clonotypes between healthy human individuals. Only in-frame clones appear in the TCRdb table, and some are missing; sequencing was by immunoSEQ multiplex PCR. Of 2 million to 2.5 million clones in the sample, roughly 92% were seen once. Source material: naive CD4+ T cells from PBMCs. The receptors come from a man in his late teens or twenties in good health. Some clones in this sample may be carry-over from other donors' samples. CDR3s include the opening cysteine and the closing phenylalanine or tryptophan. D genes are given only for firm matches. The size of a clone is reported for some rows only, either as once, few or many, or as a class for expanded clones.

v_call	clone_size	j_call	d_call	cdr3_nt	cdr3_aa
TRBV28	.	TRBJ2-7	.	TGTGCCAGCGCAAGCGGACAGAACTACGAGCAGTACTTC	CASASGQNYEQYF
TRBV6-6	.	TRBJ1-5	.	TGTGCCAGCAGTTGGGGACGGAACAATCAGCCCCAGCATTTT	CASSWGRNNQPQHF
TRBV29-1	.	TRBJ1-2	.	TGCAGCGTTGGGGGGCGGGTGAACTATGGCTACACCTTC	CSVGGRVNYGYTF
TRBV5-6	.	TRBJ2-2	TRBD1	TGTGCCAGCAGCCACAACAGGGGGCGGAACACCGGGGAGCTGTTTTTT	CASSHNRGRNTGELFF
TRBV6-5	.	TRBJ1-2	TRBD1	TGTGCCAGCAGACTGACAGGGCGATCCTATGGCTACACCTTC	CASRLTGRSYGYTF
TRBV27	.	TRBJ2-5	TRBD1	TGTGCCAGCAGTTCTGACAGGGTCCGGGAGACCCAGTACTTC	CASSSDRVRETQYF
TRBV5-1	.	TRBJ1-1	.	TGCGCCAGCAGCGCTACAGGGTACACTGAAGCTTTCTTT	CASSATGYTEAFF
TRBV7-2	.	TRBJ2-3	TRBD2	TGTGCCAGCAGCTTAGTAACGGGAGGTCACCATGCGCAGTATTTT	CASSLVTGGHHAQYF
TRBV7-9	.	TRBJ2-2	.	TGTGCCCCATCCCGTAGGGCCGGGGAGCTGTTTTTT	CAPSRRAGELFF
TRBV6-5	.	TRBJ2-3	.	TGTGCCAGCAGTCCCCCCGCCTTAGATACGCAGTATTTT	CASSPPALDTQYF
TRBV18	.	TRBJ2-3	.	TGTGCCAGCTCACCGGTTACTAGCCCAGATACGCAGTATTTT	CASSPVTSPDTQYF
TRBV11-2	.	TRBJ2-6	.	TGTGCCAGCAGCTTAGATCGAATTCCAGGCGGCTCTGGGGCCAACGTCCTGACTTTC	CASSLDRIPGGSGANVLTF
TRBV4-1	.	TRBJ2-2	TRBD2	TGCGCCAGCAGCCCCGGACCGGGACTAGCGACCGGGGAGCTGTTTTTT	CASSPGPGLATGELFF
TRBV5-1	.	TRBJ2-2	TRBD2	TGCGCCAGCCATATCTGGGGAGGGGACACCGGGGAGCTGTTTTTT	CASHIWGGDTGELFF
TRBV27	.	TRBJ1-5	.	TGTGCCGGCAAAACCAGGGAGGATCAGCCCCAGCATTTT	CAGKTREDQPQHF
TRBV5-8	few	TRBJ1-3	.	TGTGCCAGCAGCTATCGGTTTACCATATATTTT	CASSYRFTIYF
TRBV4-3	.	TRBJ2-7	TRBD1	TGCGCCAGCAGCCGTGAGACAGGGGGGTACGAGCAGTACTTC	CASSRETGGYEQYF
TRBV5-1	.	TRBJ1-1	TRBD1	TGCGCCAGCAGCTTAGGGGGCCCGAACACTGAAGCTTTCTTT	CASSLGGPNTEAFF
TRBV6-1	.	TRBJ1-1	.	TGTGCCAGCGCCCAGTTCAGCAACCTGAACACTGAAGCTTTCTTT	CASAQFSNLNTEAFF
TRBV19	once	TRBJ2-2	.	TGTGCCAGTAGTATCCGTGGGGCCGGGGAGCTGTTTTTT	CASSIRGAGELFF
TRBV5-4	.	TRBJ1-2	.	TGTGCCAGCAGCTTAGGGACGGGACCTCCTAACTATGGCTACACCTTC	CASSLGTGPPNYGYTF